This T cell receptor beta chain was sequenced in a study of neurological immune-mediated disorders (dated by TCRdb to about 2019). Describing the broader study: Among the 35 or so multiple sclerosis patients, approximately 30 had relapsing-remitting MS and 3 had secondary progressive MS. The study compared peripheral blood TCR-beta repertoires of HTLV-I-associated myelopathy (HAM/TSP) patients, multiple sclerosis patients and healthy controls using UMI-based sequencing. The 90 to 110 TCR-beta libraries included longitudinal samples, technical triplicates and paired sorted CD4+ and CD8+ T-cell subsets alongside PBMC samples. The cohort was made up of 68 subjects, consisting of around 15 HAM/TSP patients, 34 multiple sclerosis patients and about 20 healthy controls. Here is what the overall study found, with its caveats: Phylogenetic analysis grouped repertoires from 18 of 34 MS patients into a cluster of related CDR3 sequences, suggesting a possible repertoire-level signature. TCR clonal expansion was highest in HAM/TSP patients and lowest in MS patients, with MS patients falling below even healthy controls. Across subjects, expanded clones never shared an identical CDR3 amino acid sequence, which suggests that the TCR-beta repertoires in every group were private. The MS cluster was not associated with any clinical or MRI features, and the authors stated that larger cohorts are needed.

The CDR3 holds 14 amino acids from the cysteine to the phenylalanine. The CDR3 DNA has 42 bases and is translated from base 1. The V end gives up 6 bases and the J end 4 bases, leaving 5 bases in the junction not matched to a gene. Reading the germline V gene (reference sequence) gives CDR1 DFQATT and CDR2 SNEGSKA. Libraries from unsorted PBMCs were made from 2 million PBMCs kept in RNAlater at -80 degrees C until RNA extraction. Multiple sclerosis patients were enrolled in a US clinical protocol under which disease progression was evaluated by magnetic resonance imaging. Peripheral blood was subjected to Ficoll-Hypaque density gradient centrifugation to isolate PBMCs, which were then cryopreserved in liquid nitrogen. This clonotype was detected ten times or more. Its antigen remains unidentified. Base qualities are not provided; no much larger clone lies one nucleotide away. cDNA synthesis used template-switch 5'RACE with a primer carrying a 10-nucleotide random unique molecular identifier tagging each TCR transcript. Every sequencing run yielded over 160 million TCR-beta sequences covering 15-18 subjects. The RNeasy kit was used for extraction of total RNA. TCR-beta VDJ regions were amplified with primers for the TCR constant region and the 5'RACE anchor, using the KAPA Real-time Library Amplification kit. A first PCR added sample indexes and Illumina adaptors, after which a second PCR increased the library yield. After purification with Ampure beads, the TCR product of roughly 650 bp was size-selected on a 2% E-gel SizeSelection system. Before pooling, libraries had their quality checked on a Bioanalyzer, their concentration measured with Qubit, and their quantity determined with the Kapa Library Quantification kit. An Illumina HiSeq 2500 sequenced the libraries paired-end 2 x 150 bp. To increase sequence diversity, about 23-32% phiX was spiked into each library pool. Per the authors' processing: The quality-filtered reads were processed with the UMI-based MiGEC pipeline, whose error correction step removed more than 85% of the raw TCR sequences. IMGT germline references were used for alignment of VDJ genes, and clonotypes were defined by a unique CDR3 amino acid sequence together with V-J genes. Clonal expansion, Shannon diversity and CDR3 relatedness were evaluated with VDJtools (CalcPairwiseDistances, ClusterSamples), while phylogenetic trees were built in CLCbio workbench. Expanded clones were defined as having at least 8 unique UMIs, based on coefficient-of-variation modelling across technical triplicates. TCRdb trimmed public reads at Q25 via fastp, called clones via MiXCR and kept in-frame beta chains. Every distinct CDR3 protein forms one entry, paired with its most common genes and DNA. V and J calls and clone size were set by TCRdb, not the authors. The sample yields roughly 100,000 distinct CDR3 sequences; 3.5% were counted once. The ten largest account for approximately 5.9% of the sample.

Input material: PBMCs. This TCR was recovered from a woman between 18 and 29 years old with multiple sclerosis. The sequence links TRBV20-1 to TRBJ2-2, with TRBD1 identical over 10 junction bases. The CDR3 amino acid sequence is: CSARQGAATGELFF. The nucleotide sequence is TGCAGTGCGCGACAGGGGGCCGCCACCGGGGAGCTGTTTTTT.